This TCR beta chain was sequenced during a study of Ad26.COV2.S vaccination and SARS-CoV-2 variants. The germline gives CDR1 MNHEY, CDR2 SVGAGI. The length of the CDR3 is 13 residues. Trimming cost V 8 bases and J 3 bases; bases outside gene matches: 4. The assay was immunoSEQ multiplex PCR, and TCRdb's table has in-frame clones only and misses some. The data contain about 350,000 clones, about nine tenths of them seen just once; the ten biggest clones take up around 6.1%. About this clone itself: Its antigen is not identified.

Study-wide results and limits: Placebo and vaccine recipients had non-spike TCR breadth that was similar.

Treatment in this sample: some 19 received Ad26.COV2.S at low or high dose, single or two shots; roughly five received placebo; per-sample allocation not given. All samples were drawn on day 63, counting from the first vaccine or placebo injection. This sequence joins TRBV6-5 and TRBJ2-1; 7 bases are a match to TRBD2. The sequencing here drew on peripheral blood, taken in a trial of Ad26.COV2.S vaccine versus placebo. The receptor's source is a person between 18 and 59 years old who received the Ad26.COV2.S COVID-19 vaccine or a placebo. CDR3 sequence (DNA): TGTGCCAGCTCTAGCGGTTACTACAATGAGCAGTTCTTC. The encoded protein is CASSSGYYNEQFF.